The clone carrying this TCR beta chain was detected many times. Its antigen is not identified. Preparation of the TCRbeta library involved a method that used unique molecular identifiers. One entry per CDR3 protein, called by TCRdb with MiXCR from the PCR reads. Among around 200,000 distinct CDR3 sequences, about a tenth were seen once, and the ten largest hold approximately 28%. The source of the sample is a study of T-cell reconstitution after alpha-beta-depleted transplantation in children. Findings and caveats of the study: From surviving recipient T cells and thymic progenitors came the high day-60 TCRbeta diversity observed in some patients. At the one-year point after transplant, T-cell counts and TCRbeta diversity were found to come mostly from T cells that had been newly produced. In patients about two months after transplant, alpha-beta T cells reportedly arose from several hundred expanded graft clones.

Germline V gene data show CDR1 as SGHVS and CDR2 as FQNEAQ. V was shortened by 2 bases and J by 1 base, with 11 bases between the two germline ends. The CDR3 is 16 amino acids. The receptor's source is a child under two years old with acute myeloid leukemia, due to receive a stem cell transplant. The sample in question was PBMCs, obtained before TCRalphabeta/CD19-depleted stem cell transplant. The genes are TRBV7-8 and TRBJ2-2; D is uncertain. This CDR3 is CASSLNSAVNTGELFF. CDR3 nucleotides: TGTGCCAGCAGCTTAAACTCTGCGGTGAACACCGGGGAGCTGTTTTTT. Filled out from reference TRBV7-8 and TRBJ2-2, the complete variable domain reads GAGVSQSPRYKVAKRGQDVALRCDPISGHVSLFWYQQALGQGPEFLTYFQNEAQLDKSGLPSDRFFAERPEGSVSTLKIQRTQQEDSAVYLCASSLNSAVNTGELFFGEGSRLTVL.